These 10 T cell receptor beta chains came from one sample sequenced in a study of OX40 agonist ivuxolimab in advanced cancers. This table comes from immunoSEQ multiplex PCR, and its TCRdb copy is limited to in-frame clones, with some not included. The table shows 55,000 to 70,000 clones, with about 80% occurring only once. Sequenced material: CD4+ or CD8+ T cells sorted from blood, taken in a trial of the OX40 agonist ivuxolimab. These receptors were taken from an adult with an advanced solid tumor such as melanoma, head and neck, liver or kidney cancer.

The sample holds a few counts of this clone. The chain combines TRBV11-2 with TRBJ1-3; a weak D match, TRBD1 (5 bases). In germline, CDR1 is SGHAT, CDR2 FQNNGV. V lost 5 bases and J lost 2, with 13 bases in between. The CDR3 is 15 amino acids. CDR3: CASSPGWGPGNTIYF. The CDR3, as DNA: TGTGCCAGCAGCCCCGGGTGGGGCCCTGGAAACACCATATATTTT. Filled out from reference TRBV11-2 and TRBJ1-3, the complete variable domain reads EAGVAQSPRYKIIEKRQSVAFWCNPISGHATLYWYQQILGQGPKLLIQFQNNGVVDDSQLPKDRFSAERLKGVDSTLKIQPAKLEDSAVYLCASSPGWGPGNTIYFGEGSWLTVV.

The V call is TRBV5-8, the J call TRBJ2-7; TRBD2 matches 10 bases. CDR1 is SGHTS and CDR2 is YDEGEE in the germline V gene. V shed 4 bases and J 3 bases; nucleotides not matched to a gene: 4. The CDR3 is made up of 14 amino acids. CDR3 nucleotide sequence: TGTGCCAGCAGCCCGGGACTAGCGTACTACGAGCAGTACTTC. Its translation is CASSPGLAYYEQYF.

The CDR3 sequence: CASSLEGAGGLYF. For the CDR3, the DNA is TGTGCCAGCAGCTTAGAGGGGGCGGGAGGGCTGTACTTC. This chain links TRBV7-9 with TRBJ2-7; 9 bases align to TRBD2. The CDR3 is made up of 13 amino acids. Looked up from germline, CDR1 is SEHNR and CDR2 is FQNEAQ (reference sequence). With 1 base clipped from V and 12 bases from J, the junction kept 7 bases outside the gene matches.

The rearrangement joins TRBV19 to TRBJ1-2, with D uncertain. The length of the CDR3 is 13 residues. Trimming removed 8 bases at V and 2 bases at J, with 12 bases between. Germline V gene lookup returns CDR1 LNHDA and CDR2 SQIVND (reference sequence). The chain's CDR3 is CASARTENYGYTF. CDR3 nucleotides: TGTGCCAGTGCCAGGACTGAAAACTATGGCTACACCTTC. The full variable domain, its missing parts supplied by reference TRBV19 and TRBJ1-2, is DGGITQSPKYLFRKEGQNVTLSCEQNLNHDAMYWYRQDPGQGLRLIYYSQIVNDFQKGDIAEGYSVSREKKESFPLTVTSAQKNPTAFYLCASARTENYGYTFGSGTRLTVV.

The CDR3 loop is CASSLNSARETQYF. The CDR3 nucleotides are TGCGCCAGCAGCCTTAACAGCGCTAGAGAGACCCAGTACTTC. This chain links TRBV5-1 with TRBJ2-5, with D uncertain. The CDR3 length is 14 residues. CDR1 is SGHRS and CDR2 is YFSETQ in the germline V gene. Trimming removed 4 bases at V and 4 bases at J, with 14 bases between.

The chain combines TRBV2 with TRBJ1-4, with a tentative D call TRBD1 (5 bases). This CDR3 comprises 15 residues. V was cut by 1 base and J by 2 bases, with 8 bases left in between. CDR1 and CDR2 (germline): SNHLY, FYNNEI. Written as DNA, the CDR3 is TGTGCCAGCAGTGAAGACAGGCCTACTAATGAAAAACTGTTTTTT. Translated: CASSEDRPTNEKLFF.

The rearrangement joins TRBV5-1 to TRBJ2-7; TRBD1 matches 8 bases. The germline V gene encodes CDR1 SGHRS and CDR2 YFSETQ. After removal of 5 bases from V and 2 bases from J, the junction contained 6 bases not matched to a gene. The CDR3 spans 14 residues. The CDR3: CASRMGQATYEQYF. CDR3 nucleotides: TGCGCCAGCAGAATGGGACAGGCCACCTACGAGCAGTACTTC.

The CDR3 coding sequence is TGCGCCAGCAAACAGGGCGGGCCTTCGTACAATGAGCAGTTCTTC. This translates into CASKQGGPSYNEQFF. V gene TRBV4-1 combines with J gene TRBJ2-1; tentatively, D is TRBD1 (6 bases). Trimming took 7 bases from V and 4 from J, leaving 17 bases between them. The length of the CDR3 is 15 residues. Germline V gene sequence: CDR1 MGHRA, CDR2 YSYEKL.

V usage is TRBV28 and J usage is TRBJ1-5; no firm D call. CDR1 and CDR2 from the germline V gene are MDHEN and SYDVKM. The CDR3 totals 15 residues. V lost 2 bases, J lost 6 bases, and 14 bases lay in between. The CDR3 region is CASSLDDGLGQPQHF. Here the CDR3 DNA reads TGTGCCAGCAGTTTAGATGACGGTTTGGGTCAGCCCCAGCATTTT.

V is TRBV6-5 and J is TRBJ1-5; 10 bases are shared with TRBD1. V lost 6 bases to trimming and J lost 8 bases; unmatched junction nucleotides: 10. CDR3 size: 15 residues. Germline loops: CDR1 MNHEY, CDR2 SVGAGI. CDR3 in DNA: TGTGCCAGCAGAACAGGGACAGGGGAAGGGAAGCCCCAGCATTTT. Translated: CASRTGTGEGKPQHF.